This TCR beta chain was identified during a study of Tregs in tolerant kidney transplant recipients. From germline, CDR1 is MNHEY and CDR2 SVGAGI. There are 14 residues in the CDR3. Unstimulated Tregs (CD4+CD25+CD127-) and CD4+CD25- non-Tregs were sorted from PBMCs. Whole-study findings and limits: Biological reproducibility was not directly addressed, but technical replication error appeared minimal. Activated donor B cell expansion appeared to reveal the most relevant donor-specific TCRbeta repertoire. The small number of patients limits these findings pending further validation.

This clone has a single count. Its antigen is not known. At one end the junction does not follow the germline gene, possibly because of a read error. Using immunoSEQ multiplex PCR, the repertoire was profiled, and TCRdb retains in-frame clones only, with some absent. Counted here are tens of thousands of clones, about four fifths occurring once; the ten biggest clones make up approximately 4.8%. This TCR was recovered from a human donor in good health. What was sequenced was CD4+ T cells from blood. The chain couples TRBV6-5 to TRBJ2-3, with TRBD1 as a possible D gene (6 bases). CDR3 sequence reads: CAISEGQFTDTQYF. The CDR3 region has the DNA TGTGCCATCAGTGAAGGACAGTTCACAGATACGCAGTATTTT.